This record concerns one TCR beta chain sequence. Produced via immunoSEQ multiplex PCR; TCRdb's table is partial and in-frame only. This table has approximately 120,000 clones, about 86% appearing once. The data belong to a study of blood T cell repertoires in COVID-19. Background on the study: T cells, B-cell-depleted T cells, or PBMCs supplied cDNA or gDNA.

Sequenced material: peripheral blood. The TCR was taken from a woman in her 50s with acute or convalescent COVID-19.

CDR3 sequence reads: CAWSGTGGYEKLFF. In DNA form, the CDR3 reads TGTGCCTGGAGTGGGACAGGGGGCTATGAAAAACTGTTTTTT. V is TRBV30 and J is TRBJ1-4; 11 bases align to TRBD1. The V segment lost 1 base and the J segment 6 bases; nucleotides outside the gene matches: 1. CDR1 and CDR2 (germline): GTSNPN, SVGIG (reference sequence). This CDR3 has 14 amino acids. Variable domain in full (rest from reference TRBV30 and TRBJ1-4): SQTIHQWPATLVQPVGSPLSLECTVEGTSNPNLYWYRQAAGRGLQLLFYSVGIGQISSEVPQNLSASRPQDRQFILSSKKLLLSDSGFYLCAWSGTGGYEKLFFGSGTQLSVL.